These 30 T cell receptor beta chains were all obtained from the same sample, sequenced in a study of early T cells in non-severe SARS-CoV-2 infection. MiXCR, run by TCRdb on the 5' RACE reads, gives a single entry per CDR3 protein. The sample includes some 40,000 distinct CDR3 sequences, over 4% of them seen just once. Source material: whole blood. The source is an adult who was a healthcare worker with PCR-confirmed SARS-CoV-2 infection or an uninfected control (not recorded which).

The table lists this clonotype with a few counts. The V gene is TRBV7-6, the J gene TRBJ1-6; 8 nucleotides align to TRBD1. The CDR3 is made up of 14 amino acids. The junction had 5 bases not matched to a gene; V was cut back by 3 bases and J by 10 bases. Germline-derived CDR1 and CDR2 are SGHVS and FNYEAQ. The CDR3 here is CASSFGQGDSPLHF. CDR3 sequence (DNA): TGTGCCAGCAGCTTCGGACAGGGCGACTCACCCCTCCACTTT.

This clonotype was counted at least ten times. V and J are TRBV5-5 and TRBJ2-3; a weak D match, TRBD2 (6 bases). The V end was cut by 4 bases, the J end by 7 bases, with 7 bases between. This CDR3 comprises 11 residues. Germline loops: CDR1 SGHKS, CDR2 YYEKEE (reference sequence). The CDR3 DNA reads as TGTGCCAGCAGCCGGGACTATACGCAGTATTTT. Protein sequence: CASSRDYTQYF.

This clonotype was seen repeatedly, ten times or more. The CDR3 nucleotides are TGTGCCAGCAGCTCCGGACTAGCGGTGAACACCGGGGAGCTGTTTTTT. This sequence encodes CASSSGLAVNTGELFF. The chain joins TRBV7-6 to TRBJ2-2; 10 bases fit TRBD2. Germline CDR1 and CDR2: SGHVS and FNYEAQ. This CDR3 contains 16 residues. After removal of 4 bases from V and 1 base from J, the junction contained 3 bases not matched to a gene.

A few counts support this clonotype. The J gene is TRBJ1-1, the V gene TRBV9; tentatively, D is TRBD1 (5 bases). V was cut by 2 bases and J by 3 bases, with 14 bases left in between. CDR3 length: 15 amino acids. Germline V CDR1 and CDR2: SGDLS, YYNGEE. The DNA for the CDR3 is TGTGCCAGCAGCGTCAACCTGGGGGGGGACACTGAAGCTTTCTTT. Protein product: CASSVNLGGDTEAFF. The whole variable domain, remainder taken from reference TRBV9 and TRBJ1-1, is DSGVTQTPKHLITATGQRVTLRCSPRSGDLSVYWYQQSLDQGLQFLIQYYNGEERAKGNILERFSAQQFPDLHSELNLSSLELGDSALYFCASSVNLGGDTEAFFGQGTRLTVV.

The chain uses TRBV24-1 and TRBJ2-1; D assignment may be TRBD1 or TRBD2 (5 bases each). Germline CDR1 KGHDR, CDR2 SFDVKD. V was shortened by 3 bases and J by 15 bases, with 11 bases between the two germline ends. This CDR3 comprises 11 residues. The CDR3: CATSDDSGGFF. The CDR3 DNA sequence: TGTGCCACCAGTGATGACTCTGGGGGGTTCTTC.

There are many counts of this clonotype. The CDR3: CSATIRLAGTSYNEQFF. CDR3 in DNA: TGCAGTGCAACCATCCGACTAGCGGGGACCTCCTACAATGAGCAGTTCTTC. The V and J genes are TRBV20-1 and TRBJ2-1; TRBD2 matches at 11 bases. The V and J ends lost 6 bases and 0 bases, in that order; junction bases with no gene match: 10. The CDR3 extends over 17 amino acids. CDR1 and CDR2 (germline): DFQATT, SNEGSKA (reference sequence).

This clonotype showed up just a few times. The chain recombines TRBV5-1 with TRBJ2-7; 10 bases map to TRBD1. The ends lost 3 bases at V and 4 bases at J; junction bases unmatched: 7. Germline V gene data show CDR1 as SGHRS and CDR2 as YFSETQ. The CDR3 consists of 15 residues. CDR3 DNA: TGCGCCAGCAGCTCCGGCGGGACAGGGGCGTACGAGCAGTACTTC. Its protein is CASSSGGTGAYEQYF.

This clonotype was seen many times. This chain joins TRBV6-1 and TRBJ1-1, with 7 bases lining up with TRBD1. Germline loops: CDR1 MNHNS, CDR2 SASEGT. V shed 8 bases, J shed 4 bases, and the junction held 10 bases outside the gene matches. The CDR3 length is 14 residues. The CDR3 loop is CASGEPGQFTEAFF. In DNA, the CDR3 is TGTGCCAGCGGGGAACCGGGACAGTTCACTGAAGCTTTCTTT.

This clonotype was recorded many times. V is TRBV5-4 and J is TRBJ2-7; D gene uncertain. The length of the CDR3 is 14 residues. Germline V gives CDR1 SGHNT, CDR2 YYREEE (reference sequence). Trimming stripped 0 bases from V and 2 bases from J, with 9 bases between. The CDR3 DNA sequence: TGTGCCAGCAGCTTGGGTGGCCCTACCTACGAGCAGTACTTC. Translation gives CASSLGGPTYEQYF. The entire variable domain, with the rest obtained from reference TRBV5-4 and TRBJ2-7, is as follows: ETGVTQSPTHLIKTRGQQVTLRCSSQSGHNTVSWYQQALGQGPQFIFQYYREEENGRGNFPPRFSGLQFPNYSSELNVNALELDDSALYLCASSLGGPTYEQYFGPGTRLTVT.

This clonotype was picked up a small number of times. V and J are TRBV6-6 and TRBJ2-3; D gene uncertain. CDR1 and CDR2 from the germline V gene are MNHNY and SVGAGI (reference sequence). The V end was cut by 1 base, the J end by 8 bases, with 10 bases between. CDR3 length: 13 amino acids. The CDR3 DNA follows: TGTGCCAGCAGTTACTTGGACGACACTACGCAGTATTTT. Protein sequence: CASSYLDDTTQYF.

This clonotype showed up many times. V usage is TRBV29-1 and J usage is TRBJ2-3; no clear D. Per the germline V gene, CDR1 is SQVTM and CDR2 is ANQGSEA. V was shortened by 3 bases and J by 3 bases, with 1 base between the two germline ends. This CDR3 is built from 10 residues. The chain's CDR3 is CSVDTDTQYF. The CDR3 DNA reads TGCAGCGTTGATACAGATACGCAGTATTTT.

This clonotype was observed many times. The chain uses TRBV18 and TRBJ2-1; 10 positions match TRBD1. Trimming cost V 3 bases and J 5 bases; bases outside gene matches: 1. The germline CDR1 and CDR2 sequences are KGHSH and LQKENI. The CDR3 is made up of 14 amino acids. The CDR3, as DNA: TGTGCCAGCTCACCCGGACAGGGGGACAATGAGCAGTTCTTC. Translating it yields CASSPGQGDNEQFF.

This clonotype was seen many times. The genes are TRBV6-6 and TRBJ1-4; 9 bases fit TRBD1. Germline V lookup: CDR1 MNHNY, CDR2 SVGAGI (reference sequence). The CDR3 covers 15 residues. V dropped 6 bases and J dropped 6; count of bases not matched to a gene: 8. CDR3 sequence reads: CASRLTGGADEKLFF. The DNA of the CDR3 is TGTGCCAGCAGATTAACAGGGGGCGCGGATGAAAAACTGTTTTTT.

This clonotype was picked up many times. This chain links TRBV7-3 with TRBJ1-2, with 10 bases matching TRBD1. The CDR3 covers 15 residues. With 1 base clipped from V and 6 bases from J, the junction kept 5 bases outside the gene matches. The germline V gene encodes CDR1 SGHTA and CDR2 FQGTGA. CDR3 in amino acids: CASSLRPGTGDGYTF. CDR3 bases: TGTGCCAGCAGCTTAAGGCCCGGGACAGGGGATGGCTACACCTTC.

This clonotype was seen many times. The V call is TRBV4-1, the J call TRBJ2-7; D ambiguous. The length of the CDR3 is 16 residues. The V end lost 1 base, the J end lost 1 base, and 14 bases lay between the germline ends. The V gene's germline CDR1 is MGHRA and CDR2 YSYEKL. Here the CDR3 reads CASSQAELPLSYEQYF. The CDR3 nucleotides are TGCGCCAGCAGCCAAGCGGAACTGCCCCTTTCCTACGAGCAGTACTTC.

This chain links TRBV25-1 with TRBJ2-1; D ambiguous. The germline V gene has CDR1 MGHDK and CDR2 SYGVNS. The germline V and J ends were trimmed by 4 bases and 6 bases, with 13 bases remaining between them. The CDR3 runs 14 residues. The CDR3 spells CASSASRARNEQFF. Written as DNA, the CDR3 is TGTGCCAGCAGTGCGAGCCGGGCCCGCAATGAGCAGTTCTTC.

In its sample, this clonotype is medium-sized (0.01 to 0.1%). V is TRBV19 and J is TRBJ2-1; 10 bases match TRBD2. V lost 1 base and J lost 9; bases outside the gene matches: 9. Per the germline V gene, CDR1 is LNHDA and CDR2 is SQIVND (reference sequence). The CDR3 length is 16 residues. The CDR3, as DNA: TGTGCCAGTAGTATAGGGAAAGCGGGGGGGCCTAGTGAGCAGTTCTTC. Its translation: CASSIGKAGGPSEQFF. Filled out from reference TRBV19 and TRBJ2-1, the complete variable domain reads DGGITQSPKYLFRKEGQNVTLSCEQNLNHDAMYWYRQDPGQGLRLIYYSQIVNDFQKGDIAEGYSVSREKKESFPLTVTSAQKNPTAFYLCASSIGKAGGPSEQFFGPGTRLTVL.

This clonotype was detected ten times or more. The chain uses TRBV6-6 and TRBJ2-7; 12 bases match TRBD2. Losses at the gene ends were 5 bases for V and 0 bases for J; bases not matched to a gene: 2. The CDR3 is 15 residues long. CDR1 is MNHNY and CDR2 is SVGAGI in the germline V gene (reference sequence). The CDR3 nucleotides read TGTGCCAGCAGTGGACTAGCGGGGAGCTCCTACGAGCAGTACTTC. It is translated as CASSGLAGSSYEQYF.

Many counts were recorded for this clonotype. The rearrangement uses TRBV24-1 and TRBJ1-2; 8 positions match TRBD1. The germline gives CDR1 KGHDR, CDR2 SFDVKD. The CDR3 runs to 16 residues. V dropped 5 bases and J dropped 2; count of bases not matched to a gene: 9. CDR3: CATSGPSGGANYGYTF. DNA for the CDR3: TGTGCCACCAGTGGTCCATCAGGGGGCGCAAACTATGGCTACACCTTC.

In this sample, this clonotype turned up many times. This chain connects TRBV7-2 to TRBJ2-7, with D unclear. The V gene's germline CDR1 is SGHTA and CDR2 FQGNSA. The CDR3 is made up of 14 amino acids. With 4 bases removed from V and 0 bases from J, the gap between germline ends came to 10 bases. The CDR3 loop reads CASSSMISSYEQYF. DNA of the CDR3: TGTGCCAGCAGCTCCATGATCAGCTCCTACGAGCAGTACTTC.

The table lists this clonotype with many counts. The chain carries TRBV5-1 and TRBJ2-2; the match to TRBD1 covers 7 bases. The V and J ends lost 3 bases and 7 bases, in that order; junction bases with no gene match: 3. Per the germline V gene, CDR1 is SGHRS and CDR2 is YFSETQ. The CDR3 extends over 13 amino acids. The CDR3 here is CASSYTGDGELFF. CDR3 sequence (DNA): TGCGCCAGCAGCTATACAGGGGACGGGGAGCTGTTTTTT.

In its sample, this clonotype is medium-sized. The V gene is TRBV28, the J gene TRBJ1-1; D is perhaps TRBD1 (6 bases). Germline-derived CDR1 and CDR2 are MDHEN and SYDVKM. This CDR3 region has 16 residues. Trimming shortened V by 3 bases and J by 7 bases, and 21 bases separated the two germline ends. CDR3 sequence (DNA): TGTGCCAGCAGTTTTATAGCGGGCGAAGGGGGAAATGAAGCTTTCTTT. Translating it yields CASSFIAGEGGNEAFF.

This clonotype was found many times. J is TRBJ1-1 and V is TRBV18; 9 nucleotides line up with TRBD1. The CDR3 loop spans 14 amino acids. Trimming cost V 6 bases and J 3 bases; bases outside gene matches: 5. CDR1 and CDR2 (germline): KGHSH, LQKENI. The CDR3 sequence is CASSPRTGDTEAFF. In nucleotides, the CDR3 is TGTGCCAGCTCCCCGCGGACAGGGGACACTGAAGCTTTCTTT.

This clonotype was detected ten times or more. The rearrangement uses TRBV27 and TRBJ1-1; D is uncertain. The germline V and J ends were trimmed by 0 bases and 0 bases, with 8 bases remaining between them. CDR1 and CDR2 (germline): MNHEY, SMNVEV (reference sequence). CDR3 length equals 15 residues. The chain's CDR3 is CASSLSSILNTEAFF. CDR3 in DNA: TGTGCCAGCAGTTTATCTTCCATTCTGAACACTGAAGCTTTCTTT.

This clonotype has a count of ten or more. The gene calls are TRBV5-4 and TRBJ2-2; 9 bases map to TRBD2. CDR1 is SGHNT, CDR2 YYREEE, per germline (reference sequence). The CDR3 is 16 amino acids. Unmatched junction bases numbered 4, after V lost 0 bases and J lost 4 bases. The CDR3 is CASSLGFSGSTGELFF. The CDR3 bases are TGTGCCAGCAGCTTGGGGTTTAGCGGGAGCACCGGGGAGCTGTTTTTT.

This clonotype showed up many times. The V gene is TRBV18, the J gene TRBJ2-1, with no clear D. Germline V lookup: CDR1 KGHSH, CDR2 LQKENI. CDR3 length: 14 amino acids. Deletions cut 1 base from V and 6 bases from J, with 10 bases between. The CDR3 loop reads CASSPHELSNEQFF. For the CDR3, the DNA is TGTGCCAGCTCACCACATGAACTCTCCAATGAGCAGTTCTTC.

In this sample, this clonotype turned up many times. The chain has TRBV11-2 and TRBJ2-3, with 7 bases aligning to TRBD1. The germline V gene encodes CDR1 SGHAT and CDR2 FQNNGV. CDR3 length: 16 amino acids. V was clipped by 3 bases and J by 0 bases; unmatched bases: 6. CDR3 loop: CASSFGLDRSTDTQYF. The CDR3 DNA reads TGTGCCAGCAGCTTTGGCCTGGACAGGAGCACAGATACGCAGTATTTT. Supplemented by reference TRBV11-2 and TRBJ2-3, the full variable domain reads EAGVAQSPRYKIIEKRQSVAFWCNPISGHATLYWYQQILGQGPKLLIQFQNNGVVDDSQLPKDRFSAERLKGVDSTLKIQPAKLEDSAVYLCASSFGLDRSTDTQYFGPGTRLTVL.

This clonotype was counted ten times or more. V is TRBV20-1 and J is TRBJ2-1; the match to TRBD2 covers 7 bases. V shed 3 bases and J 9 bases; nucleotides not matched to a gene: 5. The germline CDR1 and CDR2 sequences are DFQATT and SNEGSKA (reference sequence). The CDR3 contains 12 residues. DNA of the CDR3: TGCAGTGCTAGCGGGAGGTATGGTGAGCAGTTCTTC. As protein: CSASGRYGEQFF.

This clonotype appeared many times. The V gene is TRBV20-1, the J gene TRBJ2-7; 10 positions agree with TRBD1. This CDR3 is 14 amino acids long. Germline V lookup: CDR1 DFQATT, CDR2 SNEGSKA (reference sequence). V lost 3 bases, J lost 5 bases, and 7 bases stayed unmatched. In nucleotides, the CDR3 is TGCAGTGCTAGCGTGACAGGGGGCAGGAACGAGCAGTACTTC. This gives the protein CSASVTGGRNEQYF.

This clonotype has ten or more counts. V and J are TRBV7-2 and TRBJ2-7; 7 nucleotides align to TRBD2. Germline V CDR1 and CDR2: SGHTA, FQGNSA. J was trimmed by 2 bases and V by 5 bases; bases with no gene match: 6. The CDR3 has 14 amino acids. The CDR3 nucleotides read TGTGCCAGCAGCCCCGGACTAGTCGCCTACGAGCAGTACTTC. It translates to CASSPGLVAYEQYF. Drawing the rest from reference TRBV7-2 and TRBJ2-7, the complete variable domain is GAGVSQSPSNKVTEKGKDVELRCDPISGHTALYWYRQSLGQGLEFLIYFQGNSAPDKSGLPSDRFSAERTGGSVSTLTIQRTQQEDSAVYLCASSPGLVAYEQYFGPGTRLTVT.